Described below is a single T cell receptor (beta chain) sequence and its context. Its cognate antigen is unknown. This entry belongs to a study of cytomegalovirus exposure and HLA in healthy donors. Study information: In a previous analysis, 110 million or so unique TCR beta sequences were found from 170 million or so T cells.

Findings and caveats of the study: Earlier findings revealed that most TCR beta V segments proved productive either about 87% or about 30% of the time.

The PCR was carried out with 60 Vbeta primers and 13 Jbeta primers. The table came from immunoSEQ multiplex PCR; TCRdb's copy has only in-frame clones and leaves some out. The table includes roughly 100,000 clones, 70% to 80% detected once. Donors were nominally healthy when sampled, though unrecorded immune exposures were likely. The receptor was isolated from a man in his forties in good health and CMV-seronegative. Sequencing used PBMCs.

The CDR3, as DNA: TGTGCCAGCAATAGGGACATTGGATCGAACACTGAAGCTTTCTTT. Translated, it gives CASNRDIGSNTEAFF. The V gene is TRBV6-5, the J gene TRBJ1-1, with a possible D match to TRBD1 (6 bases). The CDR3 runs 15 residues. The germline V gene has CDR1 MNHEY and CDR2 SVGAGI. V lost 7 bases, J lost 1 base, and 16 bases lay in between.